These 29 T cell receptor beta chains were all obtained from the same sample, sequenced in a study of T cell repertoires in cytomegalovirus infection. Using its own MiXCR run on the reads, TCRdb lists one record per CDR3 protein. The table records 170,000 or so distinct CDR3 sequences, 14% of them present only once. What was sequenced was PBMCs. These receptor sequences come from a human donor in good health (CMV status not recorded). Some clones in this sample may be carry-over from other donors' samples.

There are many counts of this clonotype. V gene TRBV27 combines with J gene TRBJ1-5; 7 positions agree with TRBD1. J was trimmed by 2 bases and V by 11 bases; bases with no gene match: 15. Germline CDR1 MNHEY, CDR2 SMNVEV (reference sequence). The CDR3 sequence is 16 residues long. The CDR3, as DNA: TGTGCCTCCGGGACAGAAAGAGTTTTGGGCAATCAGCCCCAGCATTTT. This sequence encodes CASGTERVLGNQPQHF.

The chain uses TRBV28 and TRBJ2-1; TRBD2 matches 7 bases. The V and J ends lost 6 bases and 11 bases, in that order; junction bases with no gene match: 10. This CDR3 has 13 amino acids. CDR1 MDHEN and CDR2 SYDVKM come from the germline V gene. This chain's CDR3 is CASSLKLALKQFF. The CDR3 DNA reads as TGTGCCAGCAGCCTCAAACTAGCGCTAAAGCAGTTCTTC.

This clonotype was observed a single time. CDR3 nucleotides: TGTGCCAGCAGCTTAGACAGGGGCCGAGAGCAGTTCTTC. It specifies CASSLDRGREQFF. V and J are TRBV7-3 and TRBJ2-1; 8 nucleotides match TRBD1. CDR1 and CDR2 (germline): SGHTA, FQGTGA. The CDR3 has 13 amino acids. Trimming cost V 2 bases and J 10 bases; bases outside gene matches: 4.

This clonotype was observed at least ten times. The V gene is TRBV20-1, the J gene TRBJ1-3; 7 nucleotides line up with TRBD1. Germline V lookup: CDR1 DFQATT, CDR2 SNEGSKA (reference sequence). J gave up 4 bases and V 0 bases, and 18 bases lay outside the gene matches. The CDR3 sequence is 19 residues long. CDR3 in amino acids: CSARDQGPTGPLGGNTIYF. The CDR3 region has the DNA TGCAGTGCTAGAGATCAAGGACCGACAGGGCCCTTGGGCGGAAACACCATATATTTT.

Many counts were recorded for this clonotype. The junction does not match germline at one end; this may be a read error. The chain joins TRBV7-7 to TRBJ2-1; a weak D match, TRBD1 (7 bases). The CDR3 contains 15 residues. Germline lookup yields CDR1 SSHAT and CDR2 FNYEAQ (reference sequence). The CDR3 reads CASSLEGARGHEQFF. The CDR3 DNA sequence: TGTGCTAGCAGCTTAGAGGGGGCGCGGGGCCATGAGCAGTTCTTC.

The chain has TRBV12-3 or TRBV12-4 and TRBJ2-5; D possibly corresponds to TRBD2 (6 bases). This CDR3 is built from 13 residues. Trimming left V 5 bases short and J 5 bases short, with 12 bases between. The CDR3 bases are TGTGCCAGCAGTCAGGGACTTCGGGAGACCCAGTACTTC. Its translation is CASSQGLRETQYF.

This clonotype occurred many times. V and J are TRBV7-2 and TRBJ1-2, with D maybe TRBD1 (6 bases). CDR3 length equals 15 residues. V was trimmed by 1 base and J by 5 bases, leaving 14 bases between them. The germline V gene encodes CDR1 SGHTA and CDR2 FQGNSA. In DNA form, the CDR3 reads TGTGCCAGCAGCTTAGAGATGGGGGCTCGGTATGGCTACACCTTC. Its protein product is CASSLEMGARYGYTF.

This clonotype has just a few counts. V gene TRBV28 combines with J gene TRBJ1-1; tentative D call: TRBD1 (6 bases). V lost 6 bases and J 5 bases, leaving 19 bases between the germline ends. CDR1 and CDR2 from the germline V gene are MDHEN and SYDVKM. CDR3 size: 15 residues. In nucleotides, the CDR3 is TGTGCCAGCAGGGGGGGCGGGGGAGTAGGGACTGAAGCTTTCTTT. Its protein is CASRGGGGVGTEAFF.

The sample holds many counts of this clonotype. This chain links TRBV7-2 with TRBJ2-7; D is undetermined. The V end lost 5 bases, the J end lost 6 bases, and 11 bases lay between the germline ends. Germline-derived CDR1 and CDR2 are SGHTA and FQGNSA. The CDR3 extends over 12 amino acids. Here the CDR3 DNA reads TGTGCCAGCAGCCTACCGGCCCCCGAGCAGTACTTC. The encoded protein is CASSLPAPEQYF.

In this sample, this clonotype turned up many times. The chain joins TRBV11-3 to TRBJ2-1, with D possibly being TRBD1 (5 bases). V was clipped by 0 bases and J by 3 bases, with 9 bases between them. CDR1 is SGHNT, CDR2 YENEEA, per germline. There are 15 residues in the CDR3. The CDR3 loop reads CASSLDQGGYNEQFF. CDR3 DNA: TGTGCCAGCAGCTTAGATCAGGGCGGCTACAATGAGCAGTTCTTC.

This clonotype has ten or more counts. This chain joins TRBV28 and TRBJ2-2, with a tentative D call TRBD1 (6 bases). Germline CDR1 MDHEN, CDR2 SYDVKM. With 5 bases removed from V and 5 bases from J, the gap between germline ends came to 15 bases. CDR3 length: 15 residues. The DNA of the CDR3 is TGTGCCAGCAGTCGCCGACAGGCAGTTACCGGGGAGCTGTTTTTT. Protein: CASSRRQAVTGELFF.

V usage is TRBV4-1 and J usage is TRBJ2-6; 8 nucleotides match TRBD1. The junction had 5 bases not matched to a gene; V was cut back by 5 bases and J by 2 bases. Germline V gene data show CDR1 as MGHRA and CDR2 as YSYEKL. The CDR3 has 16 residues. As DNA, the CDR3 is TGCGCCAGCAGCTCAGACAGGGGAACTGGGGCCAACGTCCTGACTTTC. Protein sequence: CASSSDRGTGANVLTF.

There are many counts of this clonotype. The chain joins TRBV4-1 to TRBJ1-4, with unresolved D. The length of the CDR3 is 12 residues. V lost 4 bases and J 11 bases, leaving 11 bases between the germline ends. In germline, CDR1 is MGHRA, CDR2 YSYEKL. Written as DNA, the CDR3 is TGCGCCAGCAGCCCACCGCTTGACAAACTGTTTTTT. Amino acid sequence: CASSPPLDKLFF.

This clonotype was seen at least ten times. The rearrangement uses TRBV5-1 and TRBJ1-1; 9 positions match TRBD1. This CDR3 is built from 18 residues. Germline trimming cut 3 bases from V and 0 bases from J; bases unmatched to any gene: 12. Germline values: CDR1 SGHRS, CDR2 YFSETQ. The CDR3 sequence is CASSYHGQGSSMNTEAFF. In nucleotides, the CDR3 is TGCGCCAGCAGCTACCACGGACAGGGGAGTTCTATGAACACTGAAGCTTTCTTT.

This clonotype was detected many times. The chain has TRBV28 and TRBJ2-7; no firm D call. Trimming cost V 5 bases and J 5 bases, with 16 bases left between them. CDR3 length: 14 amino acids. Germline V gene sequence: CDR1 MDHEN, CDR2 SYDVKM. The CDR3 DNA sequence: TGTGCCAGCAGTCCCGACCTTCTGGCGGACGAGCAGTACTTC. As protein: CASSPDLLADEQYF.

This clonotype was picked up many times. CDR3 nucleotides: TGTGCCAGCAGTTTGTTTTCCAGGGAGAACACTGAAGCTTTCTTT. Amino acids: CASSLFSRENTEAFF. This sequence joins TRBV12-3 or TRBV12-4 and TRBJ1-1; possibly TRBD1 for D (5 bases). Trimming removed 3 bases at V and 1 base at J, with 12 bases between. The CDR3 loop spans 15 amino acids.

This clonotype was counted only a few times. The rearrangement uses TRBV11-2 and TRBJ1-1; D possibly corresponds to TRBD1 (5 bases). From germline, CDR1 is SGHAT and CDR2 FQNNGV. The CDR3 covers 13 residues. The V and J ends lost 7 bases and 6 bases respectively, with 15 bases between them. The DNA for the CDR3 is TGTGCCAGCACCGTGACAGAAACAGCTGAAGCTTTCTTT. Amino acid sequence: CASTVTETAEAFF.

In this sample, this clonotype turned up many times. This chain joins TRBV28 and TRBJ2-7; 9 nucleotides agree with TRBD2. The CDR3 is 14 residues long. The V gene end was trimmed by 6 bases and the J gene end by 2 bases; junction bases not matched to a gene: 5. Germline V gene lookup returns CDR1 MDHEN and CDR2 SYDVKM. In DNA, the CDR3 is TGTGCCAGCAGCCTTAGCGGGAGTACCTACGAGCAGTACTTC. It yields the protein CASSLSGSTYEQYF. Together with reference TRBV28 and TRBJ2-7, the CDR3 gives the full variable domain: DVKVTQSSRYLVKRTGEKVFLECVQDMDHENMFWYRQDPGLGLRLIYFSYDVKMKEKGDIPEGYSVSREKKERFSLILESASTNQTSMYLCASSLSGSTYEQYFGPGTRLTVT.

This clonotype was recorded many times. V is TRBV11-3 and J is TRBJ1-6; D is undetermined. V was shortened by 2 bases and J by 0 bases, with 5 bases between the two germline ends. From germline, CDR1 is SGHNT and CDR2 YENEEA. The CDR3 loop spans 15 amino acids. The CDR3 DNA reads as TGTGCCAGCAGCTTACCCCGCTCCTATAATTCACCCCTCCACTTT. Translation: CASSLPRSYNSPLHF.

This clonotype was counted at least ten times. This rearrangement joins TRBV4-3 to TRBJ1-1, with 7 bases matching TRBD1. The V gene end was trimmed by 1 base and the J gene end by 5 bases; junction bases not matched to a gene: 16. The CDR3 covers 18 residues. Germline lookup yields CDR1 LGHNA and CDR2 YSLEER. The CDR3 loop is CASSQGFTGARSGTEAFF. The CDR3 nucleotides are TGCGCCAGCAGCCAAGGGTTTACAGGGGCGAGATCGGGAACTGAAGCTTTCTTT.

The J gene is TRBJ1-2, the V gene TRBV10-3; weak D call: TRBD1 (5 bases). CDR3 length equals 12 residues. Between the trimmed V and J ends, which lost 2 bases and 7 bases, there was a span of 8 bases. Germline CDR1 ENHRY, CDR2 SYGVKD. CDR3 coding DNA: TGTGCCATCAGTGAGGGGGCTGGTGGCTACACCTTC. Protein: CAISEGAGGYTF.

The chain employs TRBV12-3 or TRBV12-4 and TRBJ1-1; D remains ambiguous. Deletions cut 4 bases from V and 11 bases from J, with 11 bases between. This CDR3 has 11 residues. CDR3 DNA sequence: TGTGCCAGCAGTTACGGGCGAAGGGCTTTCTTT. Translated: CASSYGRRAFF.

This clonotype has at least ten counts. The V and J genes are TRBV7-3 and TRBJ2-2; 9 nucleotides line up with TRBD2. The ends lost 2 bases at V and 3 bases at J; junction bases unmatched: 1. CDR3 length equals 15 residues. Germline V CDR1 and CDR2: SGHTA, FQGTGA. The CDR3 spells CASSLAGGDTGELFF. CDR3 nucleotides: TGTGCCAGCAGCTTAGCGGGAGGGGACACCGGGGAGCTGTTTTTT.

The chain carries TRBV6-2 or TRBV6-3 and TRBJ1-1; 10 bases line up with TRBD1. This CDR3 comprises 14 residues. After removal of 5 bases from V and 5 bases from J, the junction contained 5 bases not matched to a gene. Germline V lookup: CDR1 MNHEY, CDR2 SVGEGT. This CDR3 reads CASSRTGGRTEAFF. CDR3 bases: TGTGCCAGCAGTCGGACAGGGGGTCGGACTGAAGCTTTCTTT.

This sequence joins TRBV6-2 or TRBV6-3 and TRBJ2-7, with 8 bases that match TRBD1. The V gene end was trimmed by 10 bases and the J gene end by 9 bases; junction bases not matched to a gene: 14. Germline values: CDR1 MNHEY, CDR2 SVGEGT. The CDR3 is 13 amino acids. The CDR3 reads CATSRIDRGMQYF. The CDR3 nucleotides are TGTGCCACCTCGAGGATTGACAGGGGCATGCAGTACTTC.

This chain links TRBV19 with TRBJ2-7; D perhaps matches TRBD2 (6 bases). The CDR3 loop spans 14 amino acids. From germline, CDR1 is LNHDA and CDR2 SQIVND (reference sequence). Between the trimmed V and J ends, which lost 5 bases and 3 bases, there was a span of 14 bases. The CDR3 nucleotides are TGTGCCAGTAGTTATGGGACTCCTTTCTACGAGCAGTACTTC. Its protein product is CASSYGTPFYEQYF.

At least ten counts were recorded for this clonotype. The V and J genes are TRBV6-1 and TRBJ1-5; 7 positions agree with TRBD1. The CDR3 sequence is 14 residues long. J gave up 4 bases and V 11 bases, and 11 bases lay outside the gene matches. Per germline, CDR1 MNHNS and CDR2 SASEGT. The CDR3 region is CAVKRAGGNQPQHF. For the CDR3, the DNA is TGTGCCGTCAAACGGGCAGGGGGGAATCAGCCCCAGCATTTT.

This clonotype came up many times. The V gene is TRBV7-8, the J gene TRBJ1-2; weak D call: TRBD1 (6 bases). Germline CDR1 reads SGHVS; CDR2 reads FQNEAQ. V was clipped by 0 bases and J by 4 bases, with 12 bases between them. The CDR3 is made up of 15 amino acids. CDR3 amino acids: CASSLAGTTPYGYTF. The CDR3 nucleotides read TGTGCCAGCAGCTTAGCTGGGACAACACCCTATGGCTACACCTTC.

At least ten counts were recorded for this clonotype. The rearrangement joins TRBV7-2 to TRBJ2-7; 8 bases are a match to TRBD1. Germline lookup yields CDR1 SGHTA and CDR2 FQGNSA. J gave up 4 bases and V 4 bases, and 6 bases lay outside the gene matches. The CDR3 covers 14 residues. The CDR3 DNA follows: TGTGCCAGCAGCTCGGGGACAGGTGGTTACGAGCAGTACTTC. It encodes CASSSGTGGYEQYF.